Listed below are T cell receptor beta chains from one sample, sequenced in a study of CD8 T cells in ankylosing spondylitis. TCRdb recomputed calls from the 5' RACE reads with MiXCR, one row per CDR3 protein. The sample lists 350,000 to 400,000 distinct CDR3 sequences; 20% were seen once. Sequencing used blood, either unsorted or a sorted T cell fraction (not recorded which). Every receptor here comes from a male donor with ankylosing spondylitis or in good health (not recorded which). Each CDR3 is given with its conserved first and last residue.

CASRGQGSDQPQHF	TRBJ1-5	TRBV27
CAWSEQRDYEQYF	TRBJ2-7	TRBV30
CASGPAGGWTGELFF	TRBJ2-2	TRBV6-2/TRBV6-3
CISVPEATGSYEQYF	TRBJ2-7	TRBV7-5
CASSLGQGDTDTQYF	TRBJ2-3	TRBV12-3/TRBV12-4
CASSTAGNSYEQYF	TRBJ2-7	TRBV5-6
CATLRGELYSYNEQFF	TRBJ2-1	TRBV28
CARCSGAELGELFF	TRBJ2-2	TRBV7-8
CAAGFLGTDTQYF	TRBJ2-3	TRBV27
CASSSPTVPGSIDTQYF	TRBJ2-3	TRBV12-3/TRBV12-4
CASHSGTSGVFDEQYF	TRBJ2-7	TRBV28
CASSRGPGFTDTQYF	TRBJ2-3	TRBV12-3/TRBV12-4
CASRTETDNYEQYF	TRBJ2-7	TRBV6-1
CASSYDKTDTQYF	TRBJ2-3	TRBV6-5
CASSLSGETGELFF	TRBJ2-2	TRBV6-1
CASSLGGLTPVAGTQYF	TRBJ2-5	TRBV7-9
CASSFGPDTQYF	TRBJ2-3	TRBV27
CASSVRDSYEQYF	TRBJ2-7	TRBV5-4
CASSLATEAFF	TRBJ1-1	TRBV12-3/TRBV12-4
CASSFEGSEQYF	TRBJ2-7	TRBV5-1
CASSTGPGDEQYF	TRBJ2-7	TRBV7-6
CASSWTSGGADTEYF	TRBJ2-3	TRBV11-2
CAISESGSGETQYF	TRBJ2-5	TRBV10-3
CASSFWAASGANVLTF	TRBJ2-6	TRBV5-5
CASSLWGTSGSSPDTQYF	TRBJ2-3	TRBV27
CASSPTTGAFYEQYF	TRBJ2-7	TRBV27
CASSLRQGPYNEQFF	TRBJ2-1	TRBV5-1
CASSLRQGIREQYF	TRBJ2-7	TRBV5-8
CASSFLSNLQETQYF	TRBJ2-5	TRBV28
CASSDQGTYNEQFF	TRBJ2-1	TRBV6-1
CASSHLRQKPYEQYF	TRBJ2-7	TRBV7-9
CASSYRRQPPYNEQFF	TRBJ2-1	TRBV6-5
CASSTGTGGWDIQYF	TRBJ2-4	TRBV9
CASSSDPYPEEQYF	TRBJ2-7	TRBV7-6
CASIMGLAGAQLNTDTQYF	TRBJ2-3	TRBV7-8
CASTPWPGADTQYF	TRBJ2-3	TRBV9
CASSSLAVASGGTYNEQFF	TRBJ2-1	TRBV11-1
CASSPFWEESYEQYF	TRBJ2-7	TRBV6-1
CASSGWTGTKSTDTQYF	TRBJ2-3	TRBV2
CASRFIGDPYSTDTQYF	TRBJ2-3	TRBV9
CASSPDRAYGYTF	TRBJ1-2	TRBV6-1
CSARDVNRTILNTEAFF	TRBJ1-1	TRBV20-1
CASSLKGAGEQYF	TRBJ2-7	TRBV5-4
CASSLVRGGRETQYF	TRBJ2-5	TRBV7-9
CSVEYGRGGELFF	TRBJ2-2	TRBV29-1
CASSSWKTLKPKIEQYF	TRBJ2-7	TRBV2
CSAEAGGVYEQYF	TRBJ2-7	TRBV29-1
CSGSPITGSEQYF	TRBJ2-7	TRBV29-1
CASRVSGDNEQFF	TRBJ2-1	TRBV11-2
CASSFVRTDTQYF	TRBJ2-3	TRBV12-3/TRBV12-4
CASNLNTGELFF	TRBJ2-2	TRBV13
CASSQRRGEQYF	TRBJ2-7	TRBV7-9
CASSPLAGSYEQYF	TRBJ2-7	TRBV10-2
CASSVGDGTSGETQYF	TRBJ2-5	TRBV9
CASSWTGSSSYNEQFF	TRBJ2-1	TRBV13
CASSQDRELDF	TRBJ2-7	TRBV4-2
CSARGSRGYTF	TRBJ1-2	TRBV20-1
CASSLVGGSDTQYF	TRBJ2-3	TRBV11-2